These 20 T cell receptor beta chains came from one sample sequenced in a study of blood T cell repertoires in COVID-19. Libraries were prepared by immunoSEQ multiplex PCR; TCRdb keeps only in-frame clonotypes and omits some of them. The top ten hold around 6.1% of the sample, which has some 200,000 clones, about four fifths seen once. The source material was peripheral blood. Source of these receptors: a middle-aged woman with acute or convalescent COVID-19.

V and J are TRBV2 and TRBJ1-1, with D perhaps TRBD1 (6 bases). The CDR3 runs to 14 residues. Deletions cut 4 bases from V and 3 bases from J, with 12 bases between. From germline, CDR1 is SNHLY and CDR2 FYNNEI. The CDR3 spells CASSVWGQDTEAFF. CDR3 DNA sequence: TGTGCCAGCAGTGTATGGGGGCAGGACACTGAAGCTTTCTTT.

This clone was observed a single time. V is TRBV28 and J is TRBJ1-4; TRBD1 is a possible D gene (5 bases). V was trimmed by 6 bases and J by 6 bases, leaving 14 bases between them. This CDR3 contains 14 residues. Germline assignment: CDR1 MDHEN and CDR2 SYDVKM. The CDR3 protein is CASSPPGSDEKLFF. CDR3 DNA sequence: TGTGCCAGCAGCCCGCCAGGGTCTGATGAAAAACTGTTTTTT. Variable domain in full (rest from reference TRBV28 and TRBJ1-4): DVKVTQSSRYLVKRTGEKVFLECVQDMDHENMFWYRQDPGLGLRLIYFSYDVKMKEKGDIPEGYSVSREKKERFSLILESASTNQTSMYLCASSPPGSDEKLFFGSGTQLSVL.

This chain joins TRBV18 and TRBJ2-7; TRBD1 is a possible D gene (7 bases). Germline assignment: CDR1 KGHSH and CDR2 LQKENI. V was clipped by 2 bases and J by 7 bases, with 12 bases between them. CDR3 length: 13 amino acids. The CDR3 loop is CASSPDRAGEQYF. The CDR3 nucleotides are TGTGCCAGCTCACCAGACAGGGCGGGGGAGCAGTACTTC.

This sequence joins TRBV6-6 and TRBJ2-2; 10 bases align to TRBD2. Germline lookup yields CDR1 MNHNY and CDR2 SVGAGI (reference sequence). The CDR3 covers 15 residues. V shed 4 bases and J 5 bases; nucleotides not matched to a gene: 4. CDR3 sequence reads: CASSSTTSGTGELFF. The CDR3 DNA is TGTGCCAGCAGTTCGACGACTAGCGGGACCGGGGAGCTGTTTTTT.

The chain employs TRBV25-1 and TRBJ1-1; 7 bases line up with TRBD1. Germline CDR1 MGHDK, CDR2 SYGVNS. This CDR3 region has 16 residues. With V trimmed by 2 bases and J by 4 bases, 10 bases remained unmatched. The CDR3 DNA reads TGTGCCAGCAGTGAAATGACAGGGTCCAGGGGCACTGAAGCTTTCTTT. Translation: CASSEMTGSRGTEAFF. The variable domain in full, with the rest retrieved from reference TRBV25-1 and TRBJ1-1, is EADIYQTPRYLVIGTGKKITLECSQTMGHDKMYWYQQDPGMELHLIHYSYGVNSTEKGDLSSESTVSRIRTEHFPLTLESARPSHTSQYLCASSEMTGSRGTEAFFGQGTRLTVV.

This chain links TRBV2 with TRBJ1-5, with TRBD1 identical over 9 bases. This CDR3 region has 16 residues. Per the germline V gene, CDR1 is SNHLY and CDR2 is FYNNEI. J lost 6 bases, V lost 2 bases, and 8 bases had no gene match. The CDR3 loop reads CASSEPRDRVSQPQHF. In DNA form, the CDR3 reads TGTGCCAGCAGTGAACCCCGGGACAGGGTCAGTCAGCCCCAGCATTTT.

The gene calls are TRBV29-1 and TRBJ2-3; 7 bases fit TRBD2. There are 13 residues in the CDR3. Germline V gene data show CDR1 as SQVTM and CDR2 as ANQGSEA. Losses at the gene ends were 6 bases for V and 2 bases for J; bases not matched to a gene: 5. The CDR3 nucleotides read TGCAGCGTGATGGGGGGGAACACAGATACGCAGTATTTT. This sequence encodes CSVMGGNTDTQYF.

The rearrangement uses TRBV7-8 and TRBJ1-4; 9 nucleotides align to TRBD1. The CDR3 spans 15 residues. Unmatched junction bases numbered 2, after V lost 1 base and J lost 5 bases. Germline CDR1 is SGHVS and CDR2 is FQNEAQ. This CDR3 reads CASSLGDRENEKLFF. The CDR3 nucleotides are TGTGCCAGCAGCTTAGGGGACAGGGAGAATGAAAAACTGTTTTTT.

This clone was detected once. This chain connects TRBV6-1 to TRBJ2-1; 12 nucleotides match TRBD2. CDR3 length: 16 amino acids. Unmatched junction bases numbered 6, after V lost 2 bases and J lost 7 bases. Germline values: CDR1 MNHNS, CDR2 SASEGT. The CDR3 spells CASSETLAGGQNEQFF. CDR3 coding DNA: TGTGCCAGCAGTGAAACACTAGCGGGGGGCCAAAATGAGCAGTTCTTC.

This sequence joins TRBV4-1 and TRBJ2-2; 7 positions agree with TRBD1. The germline CDR1 and CDR2 sequences are MGHRA and YSYEKL. Losses at the gene ends were 3 bases for V and 6 bases for J; bases not matched to a gene: 13. The CDR3 covers 17 residues. In nucleotides, the CDR3 is TGCGCCAGCAGCCATCCCGGACAGGTCGGTTGGGCCGGGGAGCTGTTTTTT. Translated: CASSHPGQVGWAGELFF.

This chain joins TRBV28 and TRBJ2-3; D is unclear. The CDR3 runs 11 residues. Germline V gives CDR1 MDHEN, CDR2 SYDVKM. Trimming pared 8 bases from V and 8 bases from J, leaving 11 bases between. This chain's CDR3 is CASGTVRTQYF. CDR3 nucleotide sequence: TGTGCCAGCGGAACAGTGCGTACGCAGTATTTT.

The rearrangement joins TRBV7-9 to TRBJ1-6; 7 bases match TRBD1. Germline values: CDR1 SEHNR, CDR2 FQNEAQ (reference sequence). With 1 base clipped from V and 7 bases from J, the junction kept 7 bases outside the gene matches. The CDR3 loop spans 16 amino acids. This chain's CDR3 is CASSLVGGTVNSPLHF. In DNA form, the CDR3 reads TGTGCCAGCAGCTTAGTAGGAGGGACAGTAAATTCACCCCTCCACTTT. Looking up the rest from reference TRBV7-9 and TRBJ1-6 gives the full variable domain: DTGVSQNPRHKITKRGQNVTFRCDPISEHNRLYWYRQTLGQGPEFLTYFQNEAQLEKSRLLSDRFSAERPKGSFSTLEIQRTEQGDSAMYLCASSLVGGTVNSPLHFGNGTRLTVT.

Comment on this clone: In the same sample, other DNA sequences code for this CDR3. V and J are TRBV4-1 and TRBJ1-5; 10 bases map to TRBD1. The CDR3 sequence is 15 residues long. Unmatched junction bases numbered 4, after V lost 3 bases and J lost 5 bases. From germline, CDR1 is MGHRA and CDR2 YSYEKL. The CDR3 region has the DNA TGCGCCAGCAGCCAGGGAGGACAGGGGGATCAGCCCCAGCATTTT. Protein: CASSQGGQGDQPQHF.

The chain has TRBV10-3 and TRBJ2-7; TRBD1 aligns across 9 bases. V was clipped by 4 bases and J by 6 bases; unmatched bases: 4. This CDR3 spans 13 amino acids. The germline gives CDR1 ENHRY, CDR2 SYGVKD. CDR3 bases: TGTGCCATCAGTGGGACAGGGGTCCTCGAGCAGTACTTC. Protein: CAISGTGVLEQYF.

The chain recombines TRBV7-8 with TRBJ2-5; 9 bases align to TRBD2. CDR3 length equals 17 residues. The trim removed 6 bases at V and 5 bases at J, leaving 16 bases unmatched. Germline CDR1 and CDR2: SGHVS and FQNEAQ. The CDR3 coding sequence is TGTGCCAGCAGTCAAAACCCGGGACTAGCCGATCTCGAGACCCAGTACTTC. Translating it yields CASSQNPGLADLETQYF.

The chain employs TRBV29-1 and TRBJ1-1; D gene uncertain. The CDR3 is 11 amino acids. Germline CDR1 is SQVTM and CDR2 is ANQGSEA. Trimming shortened V by 5 bases and J by 9 bases, and 13 bases separated the two germline ends. The CDR3 region has the DNA TGCAGCGTTCATGAGGGAGCCAAAGCTTTCTTT. It translates to CSVHEGAKAFF.

The chain links TRBV10-3 to TRBJ1-5, with D possibly being TRBD1 (5 bases). Germline V CDR1 and CDR2: ENHRY, SYGVKD. Between the trimmed V and J ends, which lost 4 bases and 5 bases, there was a span of 9 bases. This CDR3 spans 13 amino acids. The CDR3 nucleotides read TGTGCCATCAGTGTTGGAGGGGATCAGCCCCAGCATTTT. Amino acids: CAISVGGDQPQHF.

The gene calls are TRBV6-5 and TRBJ2-7, with D possibly being TRBD1 (6 bases). Germline loops: CDR1 MNHEY, CDR2 SVGAGI. This CDR3 has 15 residues. V was clipped by 0 bases and J by 6 bases, with 15 bases between them. The CDR3 nucleotides read TGTGCCAGCAGTTACTCGCAGGGGCCCACGGCCGAGCAGTACTTC. This codes for CASSYSQGPTAEQYF.

The gene calls are TRBV4-2 and TRBJ1-1, with no clear D. The CDR3 loop spans 15 amino acids. V was cut by 0 bases and J by 2 bases, with 10 bases left in between. The V gene's germline CDR1 is LGHNA and CDR2 YNFKEQ. CDR3 in DNA: TGTGCCAGCAGCCAAGATAGTTCCGGTAACACTGAAGCTTTCTTT. It encodes CASSQDSSGNTEAFF.

In this sample, this clone turned up many times. This chain joins TRBV6-4 and TRBJ2-2; no definite D call. The length of the CDR3 is 13 residues. The V gene's germline CDR1 is MRHNA and CDR2 SNTAGT. Trimming stripped 0 bases from V and 5 bases from J, with 4 bases between. The CDR3 nucleotides read TGTGCCAGCAGTGACTCACAAACCGGGGAGCTGTTTTTT. Translating it yields CASSDSQTGELFF.